Listed here are 5 T cell receptor beta chains from one sample, sequenced in a study of radiation and T cells in renal cell carcinoma (TCRdb year 2020). Library prep was done by the immunoSEQ multiplex PCR assay. TCRdb carries this immuneACCESS record with in-frame sequences only. Its versions omit some clonotypes, under half of them owing to an unresolved V gene in the studies checked, with the rest unexplained. The sample profile shows around 140,000 clones; 75% to 90% of them were found once. Under 20% of the sample comes from the top ten. The time point label on this specimen signifies: blood 4 weeks post-SBRT, at nephrectomy. According to the study, the label for this sample's treatment or condition signals: 15 Gy SBRT to primary tumor, nephrectomy 4 weeks later. Sequenced here: blood, sampled from a patient whose treatment included radiotherapy and nephrectomy. The receptors stem from a woman in her fifties or sixties with renal cell carcinoma.

This chain uses TRBV5-5 with TRBJ2-7, with a possible D match to TRBD1 (5 bases). CDR1 is SGHKS, CDR2 YYEKEE, per germline (reference sequence). V was pared by 4 bases and J by 4 bases, with 18 bases between. There are 15 residues in the CDR3. The CDR3 region has the DNA TGTGCCAGCAGCCCGTTCAGGGATTTGTCGTACGAGCAGTACTTC. It encodes CASSPFRDLSYEQYF.

This chain links TRBV4-1 with TRBJ2-5; 8 nucleotides match TRBD1. Germline values: CDR1 MGHRA, CDR2 YSYEKL. Trimming at V came to 4 bases and at J to 2 bases, leaving 0 bases not matched to a gene. This CDR3 comprises 13 residues. CDR3 nucleotide sequence: TGCGCCAGCAGCCGGGACAGGCAAGAGACCCAGTACTTC. It encodes CASSRDRQETQYF.

This clone was observed once. The chain carries TRBV7-6 and TRBJ2-7, with 7 bases fitting TRBD1. This CDR3 region has 14 residues. Looked up from germline, CDR1 is SGHVS and CDR2 is FNYEAQ. The trim removed 5 bases at V and 9 bases at J, leaving 13 bases unmatched. Here the CDR3 DNA reads TGTGCCAGCAGCCTCCAAGGGACAGTACAGGGGCAGTACTTC. Translation gives CASSLQGTVQGQYF.

This clone was seen just once. V gene TRBV20-1 combines with J gene TRBJ1-5; D call uncertain. This CDR3 comprises 11 residues. Trimming removed 4 bases from V and 7 bases from J, with 8 bases in between. Germline-derived CDR1 and CDR2 are DFQATT and SNEGSKA (reference sequence). This CDR3 reads CSATNGQPQHF. The DNA of the CDR3 is TGCAGTGCTACTAACGGCCAGCCCCAGCATTTT.

This clone was found a few times. The chain has TRBV30 and TRBJ1-5, with unresolved D. This CDR3 is 15 amino acids long. V lost 3 bases to trimming and J lost 2 bases, with 14 bases between them. Germline-derived CDR1 and CDR2 are GTSNPN and SVGIG (reference sequence). The CDR3 bases are TGTGCCTGGAGCCCGAGCAATCTAGGCAATCAGCCCCAGCATTTT. Amino acids: CAWSPSNLGNQPQHF. The full variable domain, in which reference TRBV30 and TRBJ1-5 provide the parts outside the CDR3, is SQTIHQWPATLVQPVGSPLSLECTVEGTSNPNLYWYRQAAGRGLQLLFYSVGIGQISSEVPQNLSASRPQDRQFILSSKKLLLSDSGFYLCAWSPSNLGNQPQHFGDGTRLSIL.